Listed below are T cell receptor beta chains from one sample, sequenced in a study of blood T cell repertoires in COVID-19. Only in-frame clones appear in the TCRdb table, and some are missing; sequencing was by immunoSEQ multiplex PCR. The sample contains roughly 130,000 clones, approximately 90% of which appear only once. The specimen sequenced was peripheral blood. The origin of the receptors is a human donor with COVID-19, enrolled during active disease. The donor label of this sample is uncertain. The CDR3 runs from the conserved cysteine through the conserved F or W. The D gene is left open where the match is weak. Size values are once, few and many counts, or a class for expanded clones, and some rows have none.

16	TRBV5-1	.	.	TRBJ2-3	TGCGCCAGCAGCTCCCTTTTTACAATCCCCGGGGGTACGCAGTATTTT	CASSSLFTIPGGTQYF
13	TRBV14	once	TRBD1	TRBJ2-1	TGTGCCAGCAGCCAAGCAGGGGGCGGTGAGCAGTTCTTC	CASSQAGGGEQFF
13	TRBV18	.	.	TRBJ2-1	TGTGCCAGCTCCCCCTCGGGGAGCCATGAGCAGTTCTTC	CASSPSGSHEQFF
16	TRBV4-2	.	.	TRBJ2-7	TGTGCCAGCAGCCAAGACAGGGGGAGCGGGAGATTCACGCAGTACTTC	CASSQDRGSGRFTQYF
17	TRBV7-7	.	TRBD1	TRBJ1-4	TGTGCTAGCAGGACACAGGGGGCGTTTGCAACTAATGAAAAACTGTTTTTT	CASRTQGAFATNEKLFF
13	TRBV6-6	.	TRBD1	TRBJ2-5	TGTGCCAGCCGGGACAGTGGGGGAGAGACCCAGTACTTC	CASRDSGGETQYF
15	TRBV20-1	.	.	TRBJ2-5	TGCAGTGCTAGTTCTTTCGCGGGCCGCCAAGAGACCCAGTACTTC	CSASSFAGRQETQYF
17	TRBV5-1	.	.	TRBJ1-6	TGCGCCAGCAGCCAAGACGCCTCCGAGGTCTATAATTCACCCCTCCACTTT	CASSQDASEVYNSPLHF
12	TRBV25-1	.	TRBD1	TRBJ2-5	TGTGCCAGCAGGGGACAGGCAGAGACCCAGTACTTC	CASRGQAETQYF
13	TRBV5-1	.	TRBD1	TRBJ1-1	TGCGCCAGCAGCCCTGGACAGGAAACTGAAGCTTTCTTT	CASSPGQETEAFF
15	TRBV4-1	.	.	TRBJ1-1	TGCGCCAGCAGCCCGGGGGTGCATAAGAACACTGAAGCTTTCTTT	CASSPGVHKNTEAFF
15	TRBV6-5	.	TRBD2	TRBJ2-4	TGTGCCAGCAGTTCAGCAGGGAGGGAGGGAAACATTCAGTACTTC	CASSSAGREGNIQYF
12	TRBV30	.	.	TRBJ1-1	TGTGCCTGGACAGGCTTGAACACTGAAGCTTTCTTT	CAWTGLNTEAFF
14	TRBV11-3	.	.	TRBJ1-3	TGTGCCAGCAGCTCCGGGACAAATGGAAACACCATATATTTT	CASSSGTNGNTIYF
13	TRBV11-3	.	.	TRBJ2-5	TGTGCCAGCAGTGGGACTTCACAAGAGACCCAGTACTTC	CASSGTSQETQYF
15	TRBV2	few	TRBD1	TRBJ1-2	TGTGCCAGCAGAACAGGGGAAGGGGCGTCCTATGGCTACACCTTC	CASRTGEGASYGYTF
15	TRBV28	.	TRBD1	TRBJ1-2	TGTGCCAGCAGTTTGGGCGGTGACAGGGGCTATGGCTACACCTTC	CASSLGGDRGYGYTF
19	TRBV7-5	.	.	TRBJ2-5	TGTGTCAGAAGCTTAGAGGGGACTAGCGGGGGGTCAAGCCTAGAGACCCAGTACTTC	CVRSLEGTSGGSSLETQYF
15	TRBV4-1	few	.	TRBJ2-5	TGCGCCAGCAGCCAAGATCAGGGGGGAAGAAAGACCCAGTACTTC	CASSQDQGGRKTQYF
14	TRBV6-5	.	TRBD1	TRBJ2-7	TGTGCCAGCAGGCAGGACAGGCGATCCTACGAGCAGTACTTC	CASRQDRRSYEQYF
11	TRBV30	.	TRBD1	TRBJ1-1	TGTGCCTGGCAGGGGGACACTGAAGCTTTCTTT	CAWQGDTEAFF
11	TRBV12-3/TRBV12-4	.	.	TRBJ2-5	TGTGCCAGCAGTATTCGAGAGACCCAGTACTTC	CASSIRETQYF
14	TRBV19	.	.	TRBJ1-5	TGTGCCAGTAGTATCAGTCAGAAAAATCAGCCCCAGCATTTT	CASSISQKNQPQHF
17	TRBV7-9	.	.	TRBJ1-2	TGTGCCAGCAGCTTAAATGGGGGCGCGGCCGTCGATTATGGCTACACCTTC	CASSLNGGAAVDYGYTF
14	TRBV27	many	.	TRBJ1-6	TGTGCCAGCAGTCCACGGGGTGGTAATTCACCCCTCCACTTT	CASSPRGGNSPLHF
13	TRBV11-2	.	.	TRBJ2-5	TGTGCCAGCAGCTTAAGTCAACAGGGGACCCAGTACTTC	CASSLSQQGTQYF
16	TRBV3-1/TRBV3-2	.	TRBD2	TRBJ2-5	TGTGCCAGCACCCGCCAGACTAGCGGGGGGGGAGAGACCCAGTACTTC	CASTRQTSGGGETQYF
12	TRBV29-1	.	.	TRBJ1-1	TGCAGCATCCGGGGAGAGAACACTGAAGCTTTCTTT	CSIRGENTEAFF
14	TRBV2	.	.	TRBJ2-7	TGTGCCAGCAGGGAACAGATAAACTCCTACGAGCAGTACTTC	CASREQINSYEQYF
15	TRBV9	.	.	TRBJ2-5	TGTGCCAGCAGCCCCCGCCCAGGGTTGGGAGAGACCCAGTACTTC	CASSPRPGLGETQYF
13	TRBV5-1	.	.	TRBJ1-1	TGCGCCAGCAGCTTTGCCGACAGGTCAGAAGCTTTCTTT	CASSFADRSEAFF
15	TRBV19	.	TRBD1	TRBJ1-1	TGTGCCAGCTCCCCGGGAACAGGGGCGGTCACTGAAGCTTTCTTT	CASSPGTGAVTEAFF
17	TRBV28	.	TRBD1	TRBJ2-2	TGTGCCAGCAGTTACCCGGACAGGGGGTCGAACACCGGGGAGCTGTTTTTT	CASSYPDRGSNTGELFF
14	TRBV10-2	once	.	TRBJ2-7	TGCGCCAGCAGGGAGGGACAGTGGCCCTACGAGCAGTACTTC	CASREGQWPYEQYF
16	TRBV27	.	.	TRBJ2-6	TGTGCCAGCAGTCCCTACGGTCGCTCTGGGGCCAACGTCCTGACTTTC	CASSPYGRSGANVLTF
19	TRBV3-1/TRBV3-2	.	TRBD2	TRBJ2-1	TGTGCCAGCAGCCAAGGCAGGGGGACTAGCGGGGGCCTTTACAATGAGCAGTTCTTC	CASSQGRGTSGGLYNEQFF
13	TRBV7-2	.	.	TRBJ2-5	TGTGCCACTAATCCCGGAGGGGAAGAGACCCAGTACTTC	CATNPGGEETQYF
14	TRBV6-5	few	.	TRBJ1-4	TGTGCCAGCGGAACCAGGGGATATAATGAAAAACTGTTTTTT	CASGTRGYNEKLFF
15	TRBV21-1	.	.	TRBJ1-1	TGTGCCAGCAGTACCTCGGGGATCCAGCGGACTGAAGCTTTCTTT	CASSTSGIQRTEAFF
15	TRBV2	.	TRBD1	TRBJ2-7	TGTGCCAGCAGTCAAACAGGGGCCTCCCTTTACGAGCAGTACTTC	CASSQTGASLYEQYF
13	TRBV19	once	.	TRBJ1-1	TGTGCCAGTAGGGGCAGCTCGAACACTGGAGCTTTCTTT	CASRGSSNTGAFF
14	TRBV10-2	.	TRBD1	TRBJ1-1	TGCGCCAGCACCTTGACAGGGGAGAACACTGAAGCTTTCTTT	CASTLTGENTEAFF
13	TRBV3-1/TRBV3-2	.	.	TRBJ2-1	TGTGCCAGCAGCCAGGAGCCTCTGGGTGAGCAGTTCTTC	CASSQEPLGEQFF
15	TRBV13	.	TRBD1	TRBJ2-7	TGTGCCAGCAGTCCCGGGACAGGGCTATCCTACGAGCAGTACTTC	CASSPGTGLSYEQYF
15	TRBV4-1	.	.	TRBJ2-5	TGCGCCAGCAGCCTGTTGGCAACCTCTCAAGAGACCCAGTACTTC	CASSLLATSQETQYF
15	TRBV14	.	TRBD1	TRBJ2-5	TGTGCCAGCAGCCAAGCCGGACAGGGGCAAGAGACCCAGTACTTC	CASSQAGQGQETQYF
13	TRBV12-3/TRBV12-4	.	.	TRBJ2-6	TGTGCCAGCAGAGAGTCTGGGGCCAACGTCCTGACTTTC	CASRESGANVLTF
13	TRBV27	.	.	TRBJ1-1	TGTGCCAGCGGGTTTCCGGGTTGGACTGAAGCTTTCTTT	CASGFPGWTEAFF
15	TRBV5-4	.	TRBD1	TRBJ2-1	TGTGCCAGCAGCTTACAAGGGACAGCCAACAATGAGCAGTTCTTC	CASSLQGTANNEQFF
15	TRBV27	.	TRBD2	TRBJ2-7	TGTGCCAGCCAACGGGGGGGTGGGAGCTCCTACGAGCAGTACTTC	CASQRGGGSSYEQYF
14	TRBV6-5	once	TRBD1	TRBJ2-5	TGTGCCAGCAGTTATCTCGGGACAGGGGAGACCCAGTACTTC	CASSYLGTGETQYF
16	TRBV11-2	.	.	TRBJ2-5	TGTGCCAGCAGTCCGGGTGATATAAGTGTTGCGGAGACCCAGTACTTC	CASSPGDISVAETQYF
16	TRBV7-2	.	TRBD2	TRBJ2-1	TGTGCCAGCAGCGGCGGGACTAGCGGGGTCTACAATGAGCAGTTCTTC	CASSGGTSGVYNEQFF
14	TRBV5-6	once	.	TRBJ2-5	TGTGCCAGCGCCAGCGGAGGGGGAGGGGAGACCCAGTACTTC	CASASGGGGETQYF
14	TRBV6-5	.	.	TRBJ1-2	TGTGCCAGCAGTAGGGGAGAGGGGGGGTATGGCTACACCTTC	CASSRGEGGYGYTF